The rows below give T cell receptor beta chains drawn from one sample of a study of T cells expressing NK-cell markers. TCRdb re-analyzed the 5' RACE reads; it lists each CDR3 protein once, without DNA. The sample features over 100,000 distinct CDR3 sequences, with approximately 18% in its top ten. Sample: blood T cells: a sorted CD56 or NKG2C T cell subset, CD4+ or CD8+ T cells, or bulk PBMC T cells (not recorded which). The receptor source for this set is a woman between 18 and 69 years old in good health. CDR3s include the opening cysteine and the closing phenylalanine or tryptophan.

V gene	J gene	CDR3 protein
TRBV14	TRBJ2-3	CASSHAGSPTSGSADTQYF
TRBV2	TRBJ1-1	CASSEVAENTEAFF
TRBV28	TRBJ1-5	CASSQGGIETGQPQHF
TRBV6-2/TRBV6-3	TRBJ2-7	CASNGDTRRDEQYF
TRBV11-2	TRBJ2-1	CASTDMTYNEQFF
TRBV12-3/TRBV12-4	TRBJ2-1	CASSSVTQHSYNEQFF
TRBV12-5	TRBJ2-3	CASGLSPTDTQYF
TRBV6-2/TRBV6-3	TRBJ1-1	CASNRARYLNTEAFF
TRBV12-3/TRBV12-4	TRBJ2-1	CASTGGAHEQFF
TRBV7-2	TRBJ2-3	CASSLSGGAADTQYF
TRBV25-1	TRBJ2-3	CASGKGPDTQYF
TRBV20-1	TRBJ2-7	CSARVQSEYSYEQYF
TRBV28	TRBJ1-1	CASSLEGQPVNTEAFF
TRBV20-1	TRBJ2-2	CSANLPRRAGELFF
TRBV6-5	TRBJ2-1	CASSYTSGIHNEQFF
TRBV6-1	TRBJ1-1	CASSLPGQGIAEAFF
TRBV5-5	TRBJ2-7	CASSFLDGFSYEQYF
TRBV7-9	TRBJ2-1	CASSLEAGGPGEQFF
TRBV20-1	TRBJ2-2	CSARGGGRDTGELFF
TRBV5-1	TRBJ1-1	CASSTALFGDTEAFF
TRBV4-2	TRBJ2-7	CAGSQGGLAGDLKYF
TRBV4-3	TRBJ1-4	CASSQNVGAGVEKLFF